A single sample gave rise to the 15 T cell receptor beta chains below, sequenced in a study of tumor and adjacent non-tumor tissue in lung cancer. The template was RNA from unsorted bulk tissue. A modified ARM-PCR protocol with three rounds of nested PCR amplified TCRbeta. TCRdb re-derived calls from the multiplex PCR reads in MiXCR, one entry per CDR3 protein. Counted here are over 110,000 distinct CDR3 sequences, approximately 70% occurring once; the ten biggest clones make up about 20%. The sequencing input was lung tumor tissue. The receptors stem from a man between 60 and 75 years old with small cell lung cancer.

The V gene is TRBV14, the J gene TRBJ1-5, with D unclear. V was trimmed by 1 base and J by 0 bases, leaving 7 bases between them. Germline-derived CDR1 and CDR2 are SGHDN and FVKESK. This CDR3 spans 15 amino acids. The CDR3 bases are TGTGCCAGCAGCCAAGCCCAGGATAGCAATCAGCCCCAGCATTTT. This gives the protein CASSQAQDSNQPQHF.

A note on this clonotype: The junction departs from the called germline gene at one end, perhaps through a read error. The chain links TRBV5-1 to TRBJ2-3, with D unclear. The CDR3 covers 12 residues. CDR1 is SGHRS and CDR2 is YFSETQ in the germline V gene. CDR3 amino acids: CVSSQAVETQYF. The CDR3 bases are TGCGTCAGCAGCCAGGCAGTGGAAACGCAGTATTTT.

Details on this clonotype: The junction shows a germline mismatch at one end, possibly a read error. Here the CDR3 reads CAISFGQGVGNEQFF. In DNA, the CDR3 is TGTGCCATCAGTTTTGGTCAGGGGGTTGGAAATGAGCAGTTCTTC. The V and J genes are TRBV6-6 and TRBJ2-1, with 7 bases aligning to TRBD1. This CDR3 spans 15 amino acids. Germline V lookup: CDR1 MNHNY, CDR2 SVGAGI (reference sequence).

This rearrangement joins TRBV20-1 to TRBJ2-4, with TRBD1 as a possible D gene (5 bases). V lost 5 bases and J lost 7, with 15 bases in between. The CDR3 sequence is 13 residues long. Germline V lookup: CDR1 DFQATT, CDR2 SNEGSKA (reference sequence). CDR3 residues: CSAPETVSNIQYF. The CDR3 nucleotides read TGCAGTGCTCCAGAGACAGTCTCGAACATTCAGTACTTC.

Regarding this clonotype: A read error may produce the germline difference seen at one junction end. The V gene is TRBV5-1, the J gene TRBJ2-1, with TRBD2 matching 9 bases. Germline V gene sequence: CDR1 SGHRS, CDR2 YFSETQ. The CDR3 covers 16 residues. CDR3 region: CASSLTPLAGTNEQLF. The CDR3 nucleotides read TGCGCCAGCAGCTTGACCCCGCTAGCGGGGACCAATGAGCAGCTCTTC.

By proportion, this clonotype is medium-sized. The chain recombines TRBV6-5 with TRBJ1-1, with D perhaps matching TRBD1 (6 bases). This CDR3 has 13 residues. The germline V gene has CDR1 MNHEY and CDR2 SVGAGI. The germline V and J ends were trimmed by 2 bases and 7 bases, with 11 bases remaining between them. The CDR3 DNA follows: TGTGCCAGCAGTTACAGGACAGTCAGTGAAGCTTTCTTT. It is translated as CASSYRTVSEAFF.

Only one count was recorded for this clonotype. The CDR3 is CASSLGIQGAEAFF. The CDR3 region has the DNA TGTGCCAGCAGTTTAGGCATCCAGGGGGCTGAAGCTTTCTTT. This chain links TRBV12-3 or TRBV12-4 with TRBJ1-1, with 7 nucleotides matching TRBD1. The CDR3 consists of 14 residues. With 1 base clipped from V and 6 bases from J, the junction kept 5 bases outside the gene matches.

In this sample, this clonotype turned up many times. This sequence joins TRBV29-1 and TRBJ2-3; the D is unclear. Germline loops: CDR1 SQVTM, CDR2 ANQGSEA. With 4 bases removed from V and 4 bases from J, the gap between germline ends came to 15 bases. There are 14 residues in the CDR3. The CDR3 DNA reads as TGCAGCGTTGGGTTGGGTGGGCCGGCAGATACGCAGTATTTT. Protein sequence: CSVGLGGPADTQYF.

On this clonotype: A much larger clone sits a single nucleotide away, making a read error possible. Lacking the conserved final phenylalanine or tryptophan, this CDR3 likely reflects a read error. The chain recombines TRBV7-8 with TRBJ1-4; a possible D gene is TRBD1 (5 bases). Deletions cut 5 bases from V and 3 bases from J, with 7 bases between. The CDR3 extends over 13 amino acids. Germline V gene sequence: CDR1 SGHVS, CDR2 FQNEAQ. The CDR3 is CASSLQANEKLFL. CDR3 nucleotide sequence: TGTGCCAGCAGCCTACAGGCTAATGAAAAACTGTTTCTT.

The chain has TRBV11-2 and TRBJ2-1, with D tentatively TRBD1 (5 bases). Germline CDR1 is SGHAT and CDR2 is FQNNGV. This CDR3 contains 13 residues. The V and J ends lost 8 bases and 4 bases respectively, with 12 bases between them. The CDR3 region is CASGSGLYNEQFF. The CDR3 nucleotides read TGTGCCAGCGGGTCAGGGTTGTACAATGAGCAGTTCTTC.

This clonotype has just a few counts. This rearrangement joins TRBV25-1 to TRBJ2-7; D is undetermined. The germline V gene encodes CDR1 MGHDK and CDR2 SYGVNS. V was cut by 4 bases and J by 4 bases, with 8 bases left in between. The CDR3 contains 12 residues. In DNA form, the CDR3 reads TGTGCCAGCAGTGCGTTTGGATACGAGCAGTACGTC. Its protein is CASSAFGYEQYV.

V gene TRBV4-1 combines with J gene TRBJ2-5, with D perhaps matching TRBD2 (5 bases). The CDR3 runs 13 residues. The germline V and J ends were trimmed by 0 bases and 7 bases, with 9 bases remaining between them. Germline lookup yields CDR1 MGHRA and CDR2 YSYEKL. In DNA, the CDR3 is TGCGCCAGCAGCCAAGAGGGCGCGGGGACCCAGTACTTC. Amino acid sequence: CASSQEGAGTQYF.

Notes on this clonotype: The CDR3 carries no conserved terminal phenylalanine or tryptophan, so it likely arises from a read error. The chain uses TRBV11-3 and TRBJ2-7; D perhaps matches TRBD1 (6 bases). The CDR3 consists of 17 residues. V lost 5 bases and J lost 0, with 20 bases in between. Per germline, CDR1 SGHNT and CDR2 YENEEA. The CDR3 DNA is TGTGCCAGCAGCCCGCCGAGTTTGGGGGCCAGCTCCTACGAGCAGTACCTC. It is translated as CASSPPSLGASSYEQYL.

As for this clonotype: The CDR3 carries no conserved terminal phenylalanine or tryptophan, so it likely arises from a read error. V usage is TRBV28 and J usage is TRBJ2-1; 8 nucleotides match TRBD2. Germline V gene lookup returns CDR1 MDHEN and CDR2 SYDVKM. This CDR3 comprises 15 residues. The CDR3 spells CASSRSGGGYDEQFS. CDR3 nucleotides: TGTGCCAGCAGCCGTTCGGGGGGGGGCTACGATGAGCAGTTCTCC.

The chain couples TRBV4-2 to TRBJ2-3; 7 positions agree with TRBD2. The CDR3 is 16 amino acids. Germline-derived CDR1 and CDR2 are LGHNA and YNFKEQ. Trimming removed 8 bases from V and 6 bases from J; junction bases left unmatched: 17. This chain's CDR3 is CASGPRETSFADTQYF. The CDR3 DNA follows: TGTGCCAGCGGCCCGCGGGAGACTTCTTTTGCGGATACGCAGTATTTT.